This TCR beta chain was sequenced during a study of HIV-infected patients and healthy controls. TCRdb re-called the 5' RACE reads through MiXCR, storing one row per CDR3 protein. The table shows tens of thousands of distinct CDR3 sequences, with approximately 21% occurring only once. Deletions cut 3 bases from V and 0 bases from J, with 8 bases between. The CDR3 runs to 15 residues. Germline V gives CDR1 KGHSH, CDR2 LQKENI. The V gene is TRBV18, the J gene TRBJ2-2, with TRBD2 as a possible D gene (5 bases). The receptor's source is a human donor in good health. What was sequenced was CD4+ T cells from blood. The CDR3, as DNA: TGTGCCAGCTCACCCGGAGCGGCGAACACCGGGGAGCTGTTTTTT. Encoded protein: CASSPGAANTGELFF.